This entry features one T cell receptor (beta chain) sequence. Looked up from germline, CDR1 is MGHRA and CDR2 is YSYEKL. The CDR3 runs 12 residues. V was clipped by 0 bases and J by 11 bases, with 7 bases between them. The table came from immunoSEQ multiplex PCR; TCRdb's copy has only in-frame clones and leaves some out. The sample holds 150,000 to 160,000 clones, around 83% seen once. The data are from a study of blood T cell repertoires in COVID-19. Study context: Samples taken during acute and convalescent COVID-19 were collected in the United States, Italy and Spain. PBMCs, B-cell-depleted T cells, or T cells were the source of the cDNA or gDNA that made up the material.

The chain joins TRBV4-1 to TRBJ1-4, with D uncertain. Sequenced input: peripheral blood. This clonotype was obtained from an older woman with COVID-19, enrolled during active disease. The CDR3 DNA reads as TGCGCCAGCAGCCAAGATGAGGGTAAACTGTTTTTT. Encoded protein: CASSQDEGKLFF.